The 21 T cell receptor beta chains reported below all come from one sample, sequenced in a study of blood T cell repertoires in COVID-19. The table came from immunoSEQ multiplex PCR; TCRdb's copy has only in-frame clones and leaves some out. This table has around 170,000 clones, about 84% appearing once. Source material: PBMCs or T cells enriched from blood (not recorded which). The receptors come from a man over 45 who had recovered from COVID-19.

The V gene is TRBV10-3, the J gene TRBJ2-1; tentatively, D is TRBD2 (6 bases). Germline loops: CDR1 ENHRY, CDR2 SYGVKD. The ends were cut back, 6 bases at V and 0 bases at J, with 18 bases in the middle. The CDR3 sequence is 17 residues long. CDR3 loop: CAIRDVAGRNSYNEQFF. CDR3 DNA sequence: TGTGCCATCAGAGACGTGGCGGGACGCAACTCCTACAATGAGCAGTTCTTC.

The CDR3 region is CASSLGEGPYEQYF. The DNA of the CDR3 is TGTGCCAGCAGCTTAGGGGAGGGACCCTACGAGCAGTACTTC. The chain links TRBV11-2 to TRBJ2-7; 7 positions match TRBD2. With 1 base clipped from V and 2 bases from J, the junction kept 2 bases outside the gene matches. Per germline, CDR1 SGHAT and CDR2 FQNNGV. This CDR3 region has 14 residues.

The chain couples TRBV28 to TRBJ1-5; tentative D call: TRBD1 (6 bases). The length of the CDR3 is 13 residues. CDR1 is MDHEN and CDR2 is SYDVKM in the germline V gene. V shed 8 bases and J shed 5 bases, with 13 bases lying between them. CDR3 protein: CASGAGVDQPQHF. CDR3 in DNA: TGTGCCAGCGGGGCAGGGGTAGATCAGCCCCAGCATTTT.

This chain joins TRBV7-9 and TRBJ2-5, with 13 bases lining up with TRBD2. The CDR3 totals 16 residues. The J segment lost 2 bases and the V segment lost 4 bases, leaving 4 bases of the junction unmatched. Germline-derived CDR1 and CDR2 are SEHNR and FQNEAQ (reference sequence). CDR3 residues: CASSSAGLAGQETQYF. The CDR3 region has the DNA TGTGCCAGCAGCTCCGCGGGACTAGCGGGGCAAGAGACCCAGTACTTC.

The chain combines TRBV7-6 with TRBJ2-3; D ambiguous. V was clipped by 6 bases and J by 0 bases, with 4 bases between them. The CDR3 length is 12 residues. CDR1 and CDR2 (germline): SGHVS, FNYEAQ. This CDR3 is CASSRSTDTQYF. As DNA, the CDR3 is TGTGCCAGCAGTCGTAGCACAGATACGCAGTATTTT.

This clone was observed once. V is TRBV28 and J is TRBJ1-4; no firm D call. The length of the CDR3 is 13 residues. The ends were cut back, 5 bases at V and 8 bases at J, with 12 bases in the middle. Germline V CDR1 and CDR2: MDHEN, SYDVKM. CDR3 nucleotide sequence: TGTGCCAGCAGTCTGGCAGGAGGGGAAAAACTGTTTTTT. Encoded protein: CASSLAGGEKLFF.

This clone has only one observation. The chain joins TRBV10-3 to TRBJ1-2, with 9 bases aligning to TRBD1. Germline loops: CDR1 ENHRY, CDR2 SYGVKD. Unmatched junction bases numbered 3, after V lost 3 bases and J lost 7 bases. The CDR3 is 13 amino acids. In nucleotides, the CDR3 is TGTGCCATCAGTGACGGGACAGGGCTTGGCTACACCTTC. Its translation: CAISDGTGLGYTF.

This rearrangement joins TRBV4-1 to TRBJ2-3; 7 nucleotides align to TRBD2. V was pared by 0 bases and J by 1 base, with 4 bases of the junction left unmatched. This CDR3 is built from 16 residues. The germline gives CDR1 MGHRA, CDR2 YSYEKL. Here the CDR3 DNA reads TGCGCCAGCAGCCAAGATGGGGGGGGAGGCACAGATACGCAGTATTTT. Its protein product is CASSQDGGGGTDTQYF.

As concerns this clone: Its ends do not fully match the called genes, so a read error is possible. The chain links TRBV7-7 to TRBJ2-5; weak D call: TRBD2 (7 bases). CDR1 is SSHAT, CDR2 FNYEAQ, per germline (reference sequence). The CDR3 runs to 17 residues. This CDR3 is CASSFDLPGEGQEAQYF. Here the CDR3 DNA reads TGTGCTAGCAGCTTCGATCTCCCAGGGGAGGGTCAAGAGGCCCAGTACTTC.

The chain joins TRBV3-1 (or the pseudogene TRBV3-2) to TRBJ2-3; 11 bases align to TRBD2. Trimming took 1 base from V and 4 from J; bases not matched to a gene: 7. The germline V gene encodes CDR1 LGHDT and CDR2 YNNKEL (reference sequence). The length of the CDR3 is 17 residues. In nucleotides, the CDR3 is TGTGCCAGCAGCCAAGGTTTTACTAGCGGGGGTCCAGATACGCAGTATTTT. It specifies CASSQGFTSGGPDTQYF.

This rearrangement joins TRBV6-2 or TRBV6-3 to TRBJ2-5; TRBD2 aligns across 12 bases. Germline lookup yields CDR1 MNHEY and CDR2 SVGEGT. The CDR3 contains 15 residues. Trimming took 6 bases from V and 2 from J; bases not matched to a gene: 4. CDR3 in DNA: TGTGCCAGCAGCCTACTAGCGGGGGGACAAGAGACCCAGTACTTC. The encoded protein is CASSLLAGGQETQYF.

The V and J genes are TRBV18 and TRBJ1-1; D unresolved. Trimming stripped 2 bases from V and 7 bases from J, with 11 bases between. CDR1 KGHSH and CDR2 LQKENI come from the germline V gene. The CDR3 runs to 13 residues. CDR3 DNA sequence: TGTGCCAGCTCACCAATCCGGAGGGATGAAGCTTTCTTT. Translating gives CASSPIRRDEAFF.

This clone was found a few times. The CDR3 coding sequence is TGTGCCAGCACTACAGACGCGGGGCGCACAGATACGCAGTATTTT. It is translated as CASTTDAGRTDTQYF. The chain recombines TRBV2 with TRBJ2-3; maybe TRBD2 (6 bases). Trimming took off 7 bases at V and 1 base at J, with 15 bases between the two ends. The CDR3 is 15 amino acids. From germline, CDR1 is SNHLY and CDR2 FYNNEI.

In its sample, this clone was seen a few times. The CDR3 nucleotides read TGTGCCAGCTCACGGGTTTCGGGGGTGCATCTCAATGAGCAGTTCTTC. This translates into CASSRVSGVHLNEQFF. The J gene is TRBJ2-1, the V gene TRBV18; tentatively, D is TRBD2 (6 bases). V lost 4 bases, J lost 6 bases, and 19 bases lay in between. This CDR3 comprises 16 residues. Germline values: CDR1 KGHSH, CDR2 LQKENI.

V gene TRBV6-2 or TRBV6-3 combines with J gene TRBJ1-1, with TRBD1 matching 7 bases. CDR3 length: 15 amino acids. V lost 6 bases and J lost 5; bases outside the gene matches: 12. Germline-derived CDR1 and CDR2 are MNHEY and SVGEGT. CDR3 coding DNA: TGTGCCAGCAGCACAGAACAGGGGCTAAGAACTGAAGCTTTCTTT. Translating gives CASSTEQGLRTEAFF.

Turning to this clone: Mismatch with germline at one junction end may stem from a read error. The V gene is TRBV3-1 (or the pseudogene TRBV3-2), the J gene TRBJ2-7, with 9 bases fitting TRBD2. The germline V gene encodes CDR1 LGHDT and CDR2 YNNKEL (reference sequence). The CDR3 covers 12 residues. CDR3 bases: TGTGCCAGCAGCCAAGGGGGACTAGCACCGCACTTC. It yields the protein CASSQGGLAPHF.

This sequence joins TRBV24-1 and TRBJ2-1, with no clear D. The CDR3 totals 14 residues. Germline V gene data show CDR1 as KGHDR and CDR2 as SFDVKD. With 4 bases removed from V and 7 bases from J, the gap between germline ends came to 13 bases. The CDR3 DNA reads TGTGCCACCAGTGACAGCCTAGAAGTTAATGAGCAGTTCTTC. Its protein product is CATSDSLEVNEQFF.

CDR3 protein: CASSQGPGAGELFF. The CDR3 DNA reads as TGTGCCAGCAGCCAAGGGCCAGGGGCCGGGGAGCTGTTTTTT. The V and J genes are TRBV3-1 (or the pseudogene TRBV3-2) and TRBJ2-2; D may be TRBD1 (6 bases). Trimming left V 1 base short and J 6 bases short, with 9 bases between. Germline CDR1 is LGHDT and CDR2 is YNNKEL (reference sequence). The CDR3 runs to 14 residues.

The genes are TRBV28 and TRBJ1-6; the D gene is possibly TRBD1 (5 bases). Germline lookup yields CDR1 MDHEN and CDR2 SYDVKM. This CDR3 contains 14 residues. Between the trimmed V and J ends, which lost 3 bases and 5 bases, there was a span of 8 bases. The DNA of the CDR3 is TGTGCCAGCAGTTTGGGGGGTAATAATTCACCCCTCCACTTT. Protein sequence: CASSLGGNNSPLHF.

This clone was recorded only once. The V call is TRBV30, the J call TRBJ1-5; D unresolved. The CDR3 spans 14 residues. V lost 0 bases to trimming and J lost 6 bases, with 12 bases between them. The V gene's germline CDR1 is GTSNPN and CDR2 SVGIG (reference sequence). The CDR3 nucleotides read TGTGCCTGGAGTGTTCGGGGAGTTGGTCAGCCCCAGCATTTT. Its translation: CAWSVRGVGQPQHF.

Written as DNA, the CDR3 is TGTGCCAGCAGCCCCTGGGGGGGTACGGAGACCCAGTACTTC. Its protein product is CASSPWGGTETQYF. The chain combines TRBV9 with TRBJ2-5, with 7 bases lining up with TRBD2. The germline V gene has CDR1 SGDLS and CDR2 YYNGEE. This CDR3 is 14 amino acids long. With 4 bases clipped from V and 5 bases from J, the junction kept 8 bases outside the gene matches.